Detailed here is one TCR beta chain. Germline assignment: CDR1 ENHRY and CDR2 SYGVKD. The CDR3 has 16 amino acids. V dropped 3 bases and J dropped 2; count of bases not matched to a gene: 7. These data belong to a study of blood T cell repertoires in COVID-19. Looking at the study overall: Acute and convalescent COVID-19 samples came from the United States, Italy and Spain.

TCRdb's table, derived via immunoSEQ multiplex PCR, lists solely in-frame clones and lacks some. The data hold around 280,000 clones, with approximately 83% observed a single time. This sequence was found in a woman in her 30s who had recovered from COVID-19. The specimen sequenced was peripheral blood. V is TRBV10-3 and J is TRBJ2-7; 10 bases line up with TRBD1. The CDR3 nucleotides read TGTGCCATCAGTGACGGACAGGGGGTGACCCCCTACGAGCAGTACTTC. Its protein product is CAISDGQGVTPYEQYF.